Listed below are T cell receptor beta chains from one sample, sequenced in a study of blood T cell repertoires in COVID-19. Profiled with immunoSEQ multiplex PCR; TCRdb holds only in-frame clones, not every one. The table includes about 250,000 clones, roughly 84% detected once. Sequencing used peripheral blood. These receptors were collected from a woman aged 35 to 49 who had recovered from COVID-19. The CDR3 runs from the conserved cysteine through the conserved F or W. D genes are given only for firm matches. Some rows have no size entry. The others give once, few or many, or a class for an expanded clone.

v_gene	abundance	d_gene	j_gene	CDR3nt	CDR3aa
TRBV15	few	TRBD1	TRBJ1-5	TGTGCCACCAGCAGGGACAGGGGCGCAAATCAGCCCCAGCATTTT	CATSRDRGANQPQHF
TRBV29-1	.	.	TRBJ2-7	TGCAGCGTTAGTGTCCAGGGCGCCGAGCAGTACTTC	CSVSVQGAEQYF
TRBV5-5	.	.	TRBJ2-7	TGTGCCAGCAGCTCCACCTACGAGCAGTACTTC	CASSSTYEQYF
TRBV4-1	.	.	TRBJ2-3	TGCGCCAGCAGCTACAGGGAGTTGAGCACAGATACGCAGTATTTT	CASSYRELSTDTQYF
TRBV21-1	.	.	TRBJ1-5	TGTGCCAACAACAGGGGGATTGATGGCAATCAGCCCCAGCATTTT	CANNRGIDGNQPQHF
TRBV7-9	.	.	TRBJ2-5	TGTGCCAGCAGCGAGGGGGGGACGCAAGAGACCCAGTACTTC	CASSEGGTQETQYF
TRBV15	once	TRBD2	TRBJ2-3	TGTGCCACCAGCCTCCGACTAGCGGGGCGCACAGATACGCAGTATTTT	CATSLRLAGRTDTQYF
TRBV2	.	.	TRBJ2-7	TGTGCCAGCAGTGAAGCGGCGGGCGAGCAGTACTTC	CASSEAAGEQYF
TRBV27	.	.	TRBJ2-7	TGTGCCAGCAGTAATGACGGGTCGTACTCCTACGAGCAGTACTTC	CASSNDGSYSYEQYF
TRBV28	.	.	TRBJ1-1	TGTGCCAGCGTATGGGGGCCCCCGACGTACACTGAAGCTTTCTTT	CASVWGPPTYTEAFF
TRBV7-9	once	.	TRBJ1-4	TGTGCCAGCAGCATCTGGGCCACAACTAATGAAAAACTGTTTTTT	CASSIWATTNEKLFF
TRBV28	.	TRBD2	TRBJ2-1	TGTGCCACTAGCGGGGGGGCCTCTCGTTACAATGAGCAGTTCTTC	CATSGGASRYNEQFF
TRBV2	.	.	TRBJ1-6	TGTGCCAGCAGTGGACAGGTCTCGAATTCACCCCTCCACTTT	CASSGQVSNSPLHF
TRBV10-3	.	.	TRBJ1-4	TGTGCCATCAGTGAGTCGGCAGGGGAAAAACTGTTTTTT	CAISESAGEKLFF
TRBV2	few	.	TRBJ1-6	TGTGCCAGCACCGGGGAAAGCAATTCACCCCTCCACTTT	CASTGESNSPLHF
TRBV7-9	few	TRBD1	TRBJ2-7	TGTGCCAGCAGCCCGTCACCCGGGACAGGGGGCCGATCCTACGAGCAGTACTTC	CASSPSPGTGGRSYEQYF
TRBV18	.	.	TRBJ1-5	TGTGCCAGCTCACCGTCACAGAGCAATCAGCCCCAGCATTTT	CASSPSQSNQPQHF
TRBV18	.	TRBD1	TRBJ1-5	TGTGCCAGCTCACCACGCACCGGACAGGGGGCTATTAGCAATCAGCCCCAGCATTTT	CASSPRTGQGAISNQPQHF
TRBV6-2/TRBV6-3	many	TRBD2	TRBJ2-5	TGTGCCAGCAGTTACCCTCTAGCGGGGTTCCAAGAGACCCAGTACTTC	CASSYPLAGFQETQYF
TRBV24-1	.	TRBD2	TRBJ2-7	TGTGCCACCAGTGCCGGAGCGGGGGGTTTCTACGAGCAGTACTTC	CATSAGAGGFYEQYF
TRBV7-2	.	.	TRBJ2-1	TGTGCCAGCATGAGCTGGAGCTACAATGAGCAGTTCTTC	CASMSWSYNEQFF
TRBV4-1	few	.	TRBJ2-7	TGCGCCAGCAGCCTAAGACCGGGACAAGCCTACGAGCAGTACTTC	CASSLRPGQAYEQYF
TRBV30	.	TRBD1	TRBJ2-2	TGTGCCTGGAGTGGTAGGGGGCGAGGCACCGGGGAGCTGTTTTTT	CAWSGRGRGTGELFF
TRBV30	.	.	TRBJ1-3	TGTGCCTGGAGTGTACGTTCAGGTCTGGTATCTGGAAACACCATATATTTT	CAWSVRSGLVSGNTIYF
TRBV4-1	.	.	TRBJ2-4	TGCGCCAGCAGTGACCAAAAGACAGAGAAAAACATTCAGTACTTC	CASSDQKTEKNIQYF
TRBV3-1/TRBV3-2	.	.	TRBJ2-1	TGTGCCAGCAGAGCCGAAGTCCGGGGGGCTTTCTACAATGAGCAGTTCTTC	CASRAEVRGAFYNEQFF